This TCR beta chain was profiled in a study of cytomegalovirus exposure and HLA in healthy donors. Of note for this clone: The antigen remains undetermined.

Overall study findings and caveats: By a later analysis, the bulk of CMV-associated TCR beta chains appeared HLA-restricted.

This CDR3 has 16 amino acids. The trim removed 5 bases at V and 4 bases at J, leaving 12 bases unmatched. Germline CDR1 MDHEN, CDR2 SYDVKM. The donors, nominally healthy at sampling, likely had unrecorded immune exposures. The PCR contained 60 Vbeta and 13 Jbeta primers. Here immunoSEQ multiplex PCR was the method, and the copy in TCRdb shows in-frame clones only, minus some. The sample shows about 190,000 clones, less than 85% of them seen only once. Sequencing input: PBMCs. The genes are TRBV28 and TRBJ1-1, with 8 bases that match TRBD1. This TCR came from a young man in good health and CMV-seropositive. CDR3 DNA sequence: TGTGCCAGCAGTCCTAGACGCCCGGACAGGGCCACTGAAGCTTTCTTT. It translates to CASSPRRPDRATEAFF.